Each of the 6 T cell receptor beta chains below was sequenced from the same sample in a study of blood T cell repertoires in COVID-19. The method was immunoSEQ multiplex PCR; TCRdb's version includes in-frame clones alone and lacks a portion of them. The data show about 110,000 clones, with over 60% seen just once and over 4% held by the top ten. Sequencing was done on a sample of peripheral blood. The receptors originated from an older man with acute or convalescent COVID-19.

Here the CDR3 reads CASGVLGGVNSPLHF. In DNA form, the CDR3 reads TGTGCCAGCGGGGTTCTTGGGGGCGTGAATTCACCCCTCCACTTT. The rearrangement joins TRBV11-2 to TRBJ1-6; D possibly corresponds to TRBD1 (6 bases). V gave up 8 bases and J gave up 7 bases, with 18 bases separating them. The CDR3 length is 15 residues. Germline V lookup: CDR1 SGHAT, CDR2 FQNNGV.

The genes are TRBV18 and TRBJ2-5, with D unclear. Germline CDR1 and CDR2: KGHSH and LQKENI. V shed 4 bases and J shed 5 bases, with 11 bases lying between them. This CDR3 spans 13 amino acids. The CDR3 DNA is TGTGCCAGCTCACGACCACCCCGGGAGACCCAGTACTTC. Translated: CASSRPPRETQYF.

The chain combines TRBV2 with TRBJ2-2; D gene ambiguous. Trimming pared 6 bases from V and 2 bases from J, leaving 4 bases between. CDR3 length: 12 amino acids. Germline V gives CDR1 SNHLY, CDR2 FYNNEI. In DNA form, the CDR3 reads TGTGCCAGCAGGAGCAACACCGGGGAGCTGTTTTTT. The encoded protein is CASRSNTGELFF. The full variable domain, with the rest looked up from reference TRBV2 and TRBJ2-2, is EPEVTQTPSHQVTQMGQEVILRCVPISNHLYFYWYRQILGQKVEFLVSFYNNEISEKSEIFDDQFSVERPDGSNFTLKIRSTKLEDSAMYFCASRSNTGELFFGEGSRLTVL.

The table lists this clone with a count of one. The CDR3 here is CASSLEAASTDTQYF. DNA of the CDR3: TGCGCCAGCAGCTTGGAGGCGGCCAGCACAGATACGCAGTATTTT. The chain combines TRBV5-1 with TRBJ2-3; D is unclear. V was cut by 0 bases and J by 0 bases, with 8 bases left in between. The CDR3 has 15 residues. The V gene's germline CDR1 is SGHRS and CDR2 YFSETQ.

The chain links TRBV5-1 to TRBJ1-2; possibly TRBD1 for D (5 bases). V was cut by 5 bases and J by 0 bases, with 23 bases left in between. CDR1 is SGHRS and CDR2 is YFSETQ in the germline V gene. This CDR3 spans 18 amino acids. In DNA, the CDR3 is TGCGCCAGCAGACCGGGGGTTTCGGAGGGCCTCCCTAACTATGGCTACACCTTC. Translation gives CASRPGVSEGLPNYGYTF.

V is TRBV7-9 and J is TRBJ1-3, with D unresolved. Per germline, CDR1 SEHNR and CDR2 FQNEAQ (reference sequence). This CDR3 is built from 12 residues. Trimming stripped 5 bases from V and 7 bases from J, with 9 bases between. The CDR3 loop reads CASSLLGNTIYF. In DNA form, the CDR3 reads TGTGCCAGCAGCCTCCTCGGGAACACCATATATTTT. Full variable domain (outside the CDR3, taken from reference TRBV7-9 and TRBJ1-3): DTGVSQNPRHKITKRGQNVTFRCDPISEHNRLYWYRQTLGQGPEFLTYFQNEAQLEKSRLLSDRFSAERPKGSFSTLEIQRTEQGDSAMYLCASSLLGNTIYFGEGSWLTVV.